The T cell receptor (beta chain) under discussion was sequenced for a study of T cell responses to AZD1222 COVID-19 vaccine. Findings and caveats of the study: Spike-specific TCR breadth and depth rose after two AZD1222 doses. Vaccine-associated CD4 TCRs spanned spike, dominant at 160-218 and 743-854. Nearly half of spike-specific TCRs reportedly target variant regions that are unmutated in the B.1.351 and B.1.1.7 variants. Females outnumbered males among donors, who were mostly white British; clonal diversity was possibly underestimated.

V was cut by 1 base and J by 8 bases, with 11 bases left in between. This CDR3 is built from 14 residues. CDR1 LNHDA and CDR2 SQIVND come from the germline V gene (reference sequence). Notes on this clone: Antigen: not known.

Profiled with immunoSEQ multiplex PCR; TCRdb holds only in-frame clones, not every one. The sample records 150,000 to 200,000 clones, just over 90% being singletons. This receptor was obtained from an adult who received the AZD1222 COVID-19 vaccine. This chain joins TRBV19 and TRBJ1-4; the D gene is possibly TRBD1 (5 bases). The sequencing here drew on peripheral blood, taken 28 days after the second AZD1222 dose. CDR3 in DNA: TGTGCCAGTAGTATAGGGGGGAGATCCGAAAAACTGTTTTTT. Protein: CASSIGGRSEKLFF.